Listed below are T cell receptor beta chains from one sample, sequenced in a study of cytomegalovirus exposure and HLA in healthy donors. Measured with immunoSEQ multiplex PCR; TCRdb has only the in-frame clones, and not every one. Found here are over 70,000 clones, over 70% of them singletons; the top ten hold roughly 3%. Material for sequencing was PBMCs. Every receptor here comes from a man aged 50 or older in good health and CMV-seropositive. Both conserved end residues are part of each CDR3.

TRBV11-2 | CASSSIRSGSYEQYF
TRBV30 | CAWSGPGQGSSPLHF
TRBV18 | CASSRLAGGRETQYF
TRBV27 | CASSLSRVAGYGYTF
TRBV28 | CASSSPTLRGETQYF
TRBV6-1 | CASSPWGGEAFF
TRBV5-1 | CASSLGGQVGGDNQPQHF
TRBV5-1 | CASSLRQSGDSQYF
TRBV2 | CASSDQAGLNEQFF
TRBV7-3 | CASSLTGEVGAGGAFF
TRBV5-1 | CASSSRLADLGDTQYF
TRBV21-1 | CASSRRWDRGFDEQFF
TRBV7-9 | CASSPKSTEYEQYF
TRBV5-1 | CASSLASGSHEQYF
TRBV9 | CASSVSGTGYNEQFF
TRBV30 | CAWRTGQADTDTQYF
TRBV7-9 | CSSSLAGGGVSTDTQYF
TRBV30 | CAWRSLSSSSYNEQFF